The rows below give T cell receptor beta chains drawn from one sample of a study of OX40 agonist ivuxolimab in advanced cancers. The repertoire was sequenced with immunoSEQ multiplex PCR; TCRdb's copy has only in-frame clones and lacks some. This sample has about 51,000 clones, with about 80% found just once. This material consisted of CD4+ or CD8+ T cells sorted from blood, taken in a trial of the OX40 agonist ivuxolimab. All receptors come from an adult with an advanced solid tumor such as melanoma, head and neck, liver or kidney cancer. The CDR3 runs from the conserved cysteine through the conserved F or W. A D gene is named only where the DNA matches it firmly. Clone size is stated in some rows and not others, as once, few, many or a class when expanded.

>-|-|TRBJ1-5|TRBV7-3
CASSPDPYQPQHF
TGTGCCAGCAGCCCGGACCCATATCAGCCCCAGCATTTT
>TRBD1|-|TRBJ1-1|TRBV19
CASSPTGGLNTEAFF
TGTGCCAGTAGTCCCACAGGGGGGTTAAACACTGAAGCTTTCTTT
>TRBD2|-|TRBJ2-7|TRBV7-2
CASSTTSGASYEQYF
TGTGCCAGCAGCACGACTAGCGGGGCCTCCTACGAGCAGTACTTC
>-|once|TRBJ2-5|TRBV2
CASSEVGRGATQYF
TGTGCCAGCAGTGAAGTGGGCAGGGGGGCGACCCAGTACTTC
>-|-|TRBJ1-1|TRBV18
CASSPVEIEAFF
TGTGCCAGCTCACCGGTCGAGATTGAAGCTTTCTTT
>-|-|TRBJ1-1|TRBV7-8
CASSLDSQANTEAFF
TGTGCCAGCAGCTTAGACTCTCAGGCGAACACTGAAGCTTTCTTT
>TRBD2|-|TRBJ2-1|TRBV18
CASSRGLADNEQFF
TGTGCCAGCTCACGCGGCCTAGCGGACAATGAGCAGTTCTTC
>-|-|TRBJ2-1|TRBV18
CASSPGGKSFF
TGTGCCAGCTCACCAGGGGGAAAGTCGTTCTTC
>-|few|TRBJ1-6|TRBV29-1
CSPEGPFSNSPLHF
TGCAGCCCGGAGGGGCCCTTTTCTAATTCACCCCTCCACTTT
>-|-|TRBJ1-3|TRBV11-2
CASSLRPNSGNTIYF
TGTGCCAGCAGCCTCCGACCGAACTCTGGAAACACCATATATTTT
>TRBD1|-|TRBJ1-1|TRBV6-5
CASRPSTGGYTEAFF
TGTGCCAGCAGGCCCTCTACAGGGGGGTACACTGAAGCTTTCTTT
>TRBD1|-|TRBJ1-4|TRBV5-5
CASSSWTGGVEKLFF
TGTGCCAGCAGCTCCTGGACAGGGGGCGTGGAAAAACTGTTTTTT
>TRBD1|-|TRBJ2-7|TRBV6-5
CASSSDRGYEQYF
TGTGCCAGCAGCTCGGACAGGGGCTACGAGCAGTACTTC
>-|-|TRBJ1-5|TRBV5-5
CASSNRDQPQHF
TGTGCCAGCAGTAACAGGGATCAGCCCCAGCATTTT
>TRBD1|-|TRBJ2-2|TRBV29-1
CSARTGATNTGELFF
TGCAGCGCCAGAACAGGGGCCACGAACACCGGGGAGCTGTTTTTT
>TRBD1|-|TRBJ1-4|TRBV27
CASSFSGQGGGKLFF
TGTGCCAGCAGTTTTTCGGGACAGGGCGGAGGAAAACTGTTTTTT
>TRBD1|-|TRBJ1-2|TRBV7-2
CASSPRQGGYTF
TGTGCCAGCAGCCCCAGACAGGGCGGCTACACCTTC
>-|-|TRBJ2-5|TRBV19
CASRAEQETQYF
TGTGCCAGTAGGGCGGAGCAAGAGACCCAGTACTTC
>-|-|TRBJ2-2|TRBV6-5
CASSYSGRELFF
TGTGCCAGCAGTTACTCTGGTCGGGAGCTGTTTTTT
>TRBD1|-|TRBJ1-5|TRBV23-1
CASIPNGDREQPQHF
TGCGCCAGCATCCCAAATGGCGACAGGGAGCAGCCCCAGCATTTT
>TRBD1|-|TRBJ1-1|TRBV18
CASSLGTGGYGDTEAFF
TGTGCCAGCTCACTAGGGACAGGGGGCTATGGGGACACTGAAGCTTTCTTT
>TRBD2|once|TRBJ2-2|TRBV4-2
CASSQELAGVNTGELFF
TGTGCCAGCAGCCAAGAACTTGCGGGGGTTAACACCGGGGAGCTGTTTTTT
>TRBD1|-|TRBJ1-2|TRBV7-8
CASSSTVEQGLRGYTF
TGTGCCAGCAGCTCGACAGTGGAACAGGGGCTACGGGGCTACACCTTC
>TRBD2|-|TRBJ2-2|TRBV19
CASSNIAGDFTGELFF
TGTGCCAGTAGTAACATAGCGGGGGACTTCACCGGGGAGCTGTTTTTT
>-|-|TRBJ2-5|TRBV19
CASSIDRGSQYF
TGTGCCAGTAGTATCGACAGAGGGTCCCAGTACTTC
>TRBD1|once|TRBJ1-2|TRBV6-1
CASSEAGTGLPYGYTF
TGTGCCAGCAGTGAAGCAGGGACAGGCCTACCCTATGGCTACACCTTC
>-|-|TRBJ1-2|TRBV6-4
CASSDSGAGRFENYGYTF
TGTGCCAGCAGTGACTCGGGGGCAGGTCGGTTTGAAAACTATGGCTACACCTTC
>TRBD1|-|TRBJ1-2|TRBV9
CASSVGQGTSYGYTF
TGTGCCAGCAGCGTAGGACAGGGAACGAGCTATGGCTACACCTTC
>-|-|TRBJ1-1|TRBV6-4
CASSDTPGDTEAFF
TGTGCCAGCAGTGACACGCCAGGGGACACTGAAGCTTTCTTT
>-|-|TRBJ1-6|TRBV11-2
CASSLFSYNSPLHF
TGTGCCAGCAGCTTATTCTCCTATAATTCACCCCTCCACTTT
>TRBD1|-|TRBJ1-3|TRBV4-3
CASSQGTGVGNTIYF
TGCGCCAGCAGCCAGGGGACAGGGGTGGGAAACACCATATATTTT
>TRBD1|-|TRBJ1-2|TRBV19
CASSPWGQGDGGYTF
TGTGCCAGTAGTCCCTGGGGACAGGGTGATGGCGGCTACACCTTC
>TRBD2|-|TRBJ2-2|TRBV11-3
CASSTRTSENTGELFF
TGTGCCAGCAGCACCAGGACTAGCGAGAACACCGGGGAGCTGTTTTTT